The rows below give T cell receptor beta chains drawn from one sample of a study of radiotherapy plus CTLA-4 blockade in lung cancer. Assay: immunoSEQ multiplex PCR; the TCRdb copy retains only in-frame clones and omits some. The sample gives around 80,000 clones, 74% of which show up once; 9.9% is in the top ten. The source material was peripheral blood, sampled from a patient treated with radiotherapy plus ipilimumab. The receptor source for this set is a human donor with non-small cell lung cancer whose response to radiotherapy plus ipilimumab could not be evaluated. The CDR3 runs from the conserved cysteine through the conserved F or W. Each record gives: J gene, D gene, clone size, V gene, CDR3 protein, CDR3 DNA. The D gene is left open where the match is weak. The listing skips clone size in some rows; elsewhere it reads once, few, many or a size class.

TRBJ2-1	.	few	TRBV4-3	CASSQDFDSLYNEQFF	TGCGCCAGCAGCCAAGATTTCGACAGCTTATACAATGAGCAGTTCTTC
TRBJ2-1	.	.	TRBV14	CASSQDLRASFESSYNEQFF	TGTGCCAGCAGCCAAGATCTTAGGGCTAGCTTCGAGAGCTCCTACAATGAGCAGTTCTTC
TRBJ2-1	.	.	TRBV7-3	CASSVGGGASSYNEQFF	TGTGCCAGCAGCGTAGGTGGCGGGGCCAGCTCCTACAATGAGCAGTTCTTC
TRBJ2-1	.	few	TRBV7-2	CASSLEAGSHNEQFF	TGTGCCAGCAGCTTAGAAGCCGGGTCCCACAATGAGCAGTTCTTC
TRBJ1-5	.	.	TRBV7-9	CASSLWAGDDQPQHF	TGTGCCAGCAGCTTATGGGCAGGGGACGATCAGCCCCAGCATTTT
TRBJ1-1	TRBD1	.	TRBV5-3	CARSSAGGMNTEAFF	TGTGCCAGAAGCTCGGCAGGGGGCATGAACACTGAAGCTTTCTTT
TRBJ1-4	TRBD1	many	TRBV6-6	CATIRTGRNEKLFF	TGTGCCACCATAAGGACAGGGCGGAATGAAAAACTGTTTTTT
TRBJ2-7	TRBD1	.	TRBV6-1	CASIGTGLYEQYF	TGTGCCAGCATAGGGACAGGCCTCTACGAGCAGTACTTC
TRBJ2-5	TRBD2	.	TRBV4-3	CASSQDFGGGETQYF	TGCGCCAGCAGCCAAGATTTCGGGGGGGGAGAGACCCAGTACTTC
TRBJ2-3	.	once	TRBV9	CASSDDSGGTDTQYF	TGTGCCAGCAGCGACGATAGTGGGGGGACGGATACGCAGTATTTT
TRBJ2-7	TRBD1	.	TRBV28	CASSTGQGAFEQYF	TGTGCCAGCAGTACGGGACAGGGGGCGTTCGAGCAGTACTTC
TRBJ2-7	TRBD1	.	TRBV7-6	CASSLETGPYEQYF	TGTGCCAGCAGCTTAGAGACAGGGCCCTACGAGCAGTACTTC
TRBJ1-2	.	.	TRBV4-1	CASSQDPAGKAFNYGYTF	TGCGCCAGCAGCCAAGATCCCGCGGGGAAGGCCTTTAACTATGGCTACACCTTC
TRBJ1-2	.	.	TRBV7-8	CASSLARFLSGNYGYTF	TGTGCCAGCAGCTTAGCGCGCTTTCTAAGCGGGAACTATGGCTACACCTTC
TRBJ1-3	.	.	TRBV6-5	CASTSWTPPGTIYF	TGTGCCAGCACTTCATGGACACCACCTGGGACCATATATTTT
TRBJ1-4	TRBD1	.	TRBV29-1	CSVLLRQGVGEKLFF	TGCAGCGTCCTCTTACGACAGGGAGTAGGGGAAAAACTGTTTTTT
TRBJ1-5	.	few	TRBV19	CAISEGRDQPQHF	TGTGCCATTTCGGAGGGGCGCGATCAGCCCCAGCATTTT
TRBJ2-6	.	few	TRBV7-2	CASTLRAAGANVLTF	TGTGCCAGCACCCTTCGAGCGGCTGGGGCCAACGTCCTGACTTTC
TRBJ1-6	.	.	TRBV13	CASSKDRNNSPLHF	TGTGCCAGCAGCAAGGACAGAAATAATTCACCCCTCCACTTT
TRBJ2-1	TRBD2	.	TRBV5-1	CASSSTSGSHNEQFF	TGCGCCAGCAGCTCGACTAGCGGGAGTCACAATGAGCAGTTCTTC
TRBJ2-5	TRBD2	.	TRBV4-1	CASSQEGLAARETQYF	TGCGCCAGCAGCCAAGAGGGGCTAGCGGCGCGAGAGACCCAGTACTTC
TRBJ1-2	TRBD1	.	TRBV7-8	CASSASGTGGESTF	TGTGCCAGCAGCGCTAGCGGGACAGGGGGGGAGAGCACCTTC
TRBJ2-1	TRBD2	.	TRBV27	CATEAGGRGVDEQFF	TGTGCCACCGAAGCGGGAGGCCGAGGTGTGGATGAGCAGTTCTTC
TRBJ1-1	.	.	TRBV7-2	CASSLDQGMNTEAFF	TGTGCCAGCAGCTTAGATCAGGGGATGAACACTGAAGCTTTCTTT
TRBJ1-1	TRBD1	.	TRBV5-1	CASSFRNRGTEAFF	TGCGCCAGCAGCTTCCGAAACAGGGGCACTGAAGCTTTCTTT
TRBJ1-1	.	few	TRBV5-8	CASSWGPLNTEAFF	TGTGCCAGCAGCTGGGGCCCTCTCAACACTGAAGCTTTCTTT
TRBJ1-5	TRBD1	few	TRBV2	CASTQDRGYSGSNQPQHF	TGTGCCAGCACCCAGGACAGGGGCTACTCCGGGAGCAATCAGCCCCAGCATTTT
TRBJ2-3	.	.	TRBV9	CASNAQGRYTQYF	TGTGCCAGCAACGCTCAGGGTCGGTATACGCAGTATTTT
TRBJ2-5	TRBD2	.	TRBV4-3	CASSQALLAGGLLVTQYF	TGCGCCAGCAGCCAAGCTCTGCTAGCGGGGGGCTTGTTGGTGACCCAGTACTTC
TRBJ2-7	.	.	TRBV25-1	CASSEWARSDEQYF	TGTGCCAGCAGTGAATGGGCCAGGTCGGACGAGCAGTACTTC
TRBJ2-1	.	.	TRBV10-1	CASSEGTYVSYNEQFF	TGCGCCAGCAGTGAAGGGACTTACGTCTCCTACAATGAGCAGTTCTTC